This T cell receptor (beta chain) was sequenced during a study of patients and donors after allogeneic stem cell transplantation. This clonotype occurred many times. Each CDR3 protein is one row after TCRdb ran MiXCR on the RT-PCR reads. The sample carries roughly 940,000 distinct CDR3 sequences, roughly 18% recorded once. The V end was cut by 4 bases, the J end by 3 bases, with 10 bases between. The V gene's germline CDR1 is SGHRS and CDR2 YFSETQ. The CDR3 length is 14 residues. The receptor was derived from a human donor who was either an allogeneic HSCT recipient or a stem cell or donor lymphocyte infusion donor (not recorded which). It is not recorded whose cells these are; they may come from a transplant donor. The sequencing input was blood, either unsorted or a sorted T cell fraction (not recorded which). This rearrangement joins TRBV5-1 to TRBJ2-2; D may be TRBD1 or TRBD2 (5 bases each). CDR3 sequence: CASSLRGDTGELFF. As DNA, the CDR3 is TGCGCCAGCAGCCTACGAGGGGACACCGGGGAGCTGTTTTTT.